Below, 28 T cell receptor beta chains from the same sample are listed, as sequenced in a study of OX40 agonist ivuxolimab in advanced cancers. Sequenced by immunoSEQ multiplex PCR; TCRdb stores in-frame clones only, minus some. The table has tens of thousands of clones, approximately 83% seen once. The material was CD4+ or CD8+ T cells sorted from blood, obtained in a trial of the OX40 agonist ivuxolimab. These receptors originate from an adult with an advanced solid tumor such as melanoma, head and neck, liver or kidney cancer.

The rearrangement uses TRBV4-1 and TRBJ1-3; D gene ambiguous. CDR3 length: 13 residues. CDR1 MGHRA and CDR2 YSYEKL come from the germline V gene. Trimming cost V 0 bases and J 4 bases, with 4 bases left between them. In nucleotides, the CDR3 is TGCGCCAGCAGCCAAGATGAAGGAAACACCATATATTTT. Protein sequence: CASSQDEGNTIYF.

The chain is built from TRBV19 and TRBJ1-2; D may be TRBD1 (6 bases). Looked up from germline, CDR1 is LNHDA and CDR2 is SQIVND (reference sequence). The CDR3 is made up of 14 amino acids. V dropped 7 bases and J dropped 6 bases, with 18 bases sitting between them. CDR3 protein: CASIAADRVDGYTF. In DNA, the CDR3 is TGTGCCAGTATCGCAGCGGACAGAGTGGATGGCTACACCTTC.

This CDR3 is CASSARTVDGNTIYF. In nucleotides, the CDR3 is TGTGCCAGCAGCGCTAGGACAGTGGATGGAAACACCATATATTTT. This rearrangement joins TRBV9 to TRBJ1-3; D might be TRBD1 (6 bases). From germline, CDR1 is SGDLS and CDR2 YYNGEE. This CDR3 is 15 amino acids long. The ends were cut back, 3 bases at V and 3 bases at J, with 13 bases in the middle.

The chain couples TRBV13 to TRBJ2-1, with 12 bases matching TRBD2. The CDR3 loop spans 15 amino acids. CDR1 is PRHDT, CDR2 FYEKMQ, per germline (reference sequence). Unmatched junction bases numbered 10, after V lost 5 bases and J lost 11 bases. CDR3 loop: CASSLRTSGETQQFF. The CDR3 DNA reads as TGTGCCAGCAGCCTACGGACTAGCGGGGAAACACAGCAGTTCTTC.

V gene TRBV27 combines with J gene TRBJ1-2; 7 bases fit TRBD1. The CDR3 consists of 13 residues. The V gene's germline CDR1 is MNHEY and CDR2 SMNVEV (reference sequence). The junction had 7 bases not matched to a gene; V was cut back by 6 bases and J by 6 bases. CDR3 loop: CASSPDRVNGYTF. The CDR3 DNA sequence: TGTGCCAGCAGCCCCGACAGGGTGAATGGCTACACCTTC.

This clone is labeled as medium-sized. The rearrangement links TRBV7-9 to TRBJ1-6, with D perhaps TRBD1 (6 bases). V was pared by 5 bases and J by 5 bases, with 16 bases between. Germline loops: CDR1 SEHNR, CDR2 FQNEAQ (reference sequence). CDR3 length: 16 residues. CDR3 sequence: CASSQWGGGDNSPLHF. The CDR3 DNA reads TGTGCCAGCAGCCAGTGGGGAGGGGGGGATAATTCACCCCTCCACTTT.

The V gene is TRBV21-1, the J gene TRBJ1-1. TRBV21-1 has pseudogene status. The CDR3 contains 13 residues. CDR3 loop: CASSSDGSTEAFF. The CDR3 nucleotides read TGTGCCAGCAGCAGCGACGGGAGCACTGAAGCTTTCTTT.

The CDR3 DNA sequence: TGTGCCAGCAGTTTACGGGCAGTCCCGTACGAGCAGTACTTC. This sequence encodes CASSLRAVPYEQYF. This chain uses TRBV28 with TRBJ2-7; unclear D gene. The germline CDR1 and CDR2 sequences are MDHEN and SYDVKM. The CDR3 is 14 residues long. Trimming took 2 bases from V and 4 from J, leaving 12 bases between them.

The chain recombines TRBV5-1 with TRBJ2-4; D gene unclear. The CDR3 sequence is 14 residues long. Germline-derived CDR1 and CDR2 are SGHRS and YFSETQ. Trimming cost V 4 bases and J 4 bases, with 12 bases left between them. Here the CDR3 reads CASSPNGGKNIQYF. The CDR3 nucleotides are TGCGCCAGCAGCCCCAACGGTGGGAAAAACATTCAGTACTTC.

J is TRBJ2-7 and V is TRBV5-1; either TRBD1 or TRBD2 may supply D (5 bases each). CDR3 length: 14 amino acids. Germline-derived CDR1 and CDR2 are SGHRS and YFSETQ. Trimming shortened V by 0 bases and J by 3 bases, and 10 bases separated the two germline ends. The CDR3 loop reads CASSLGQRIYEQYF. In DNA, the CDR3 is TGCGCCAGCAGCTTGGGACAGCGGATCTACGAGCAGTACTTC.

This clone has just a few counts. The chain links TRBV7-2 to TRBJ1-1; D remains unclear. The germline V gene encodes CDR1 SGHTA and CDR2 FQGNSA. The CDR3 spans 14 residues. The germline V and J ends were trimmed by 4 bases and 2 bases, with 11 bases remaining between them. Here the CDR3 reads CASSYSSFNTEAFF. The CDR3 DNA is TGTGCCAGCAGCTATTCCTCTTTTAACACTGAAGCTTTCTTT.

The chain carries TRBV19 and TRBJ1-4; tentative D call: TRBD1 (6 bases). Germline V gives CDR1 LNHDA, CDR2 SQIVND (reference sequence). The germline V and J ends were trimmed by 3 bases and 0 bases, with 11 bases remaining between them. The CDR3 sequence is 16 residues long. CDR3 sequence: CASSIMAGATNEKLFF. The CDR3 coding sequence is TGTGCCAGTAGTATTATGGCAGGGGCAACTAATGAAAAACTGTTTTTT.

The rearrangement links TRBV7-6 to TRBJ2-7, with 7 positions matching TRBD2. After removal of 2 bases from V and 3 bases from J, the junction contained 4 bases not matched to a gene. The CDR3 runs to 14 residues. Germline V gives CDR1 SGHVS, CDR2 FNYEAQ. DNA for the CDR3: TGTGCCAGCAGCTTAACCGGGGAGGGCTACGAGCAGTACTTC. It translates to CASSLTGEGYEQYF.

The CDR3 sequence: CASSFRQGPPYNEQFF. The CDR3 bases are TGTGCCAGCAGCTTTAGACAGGGGCCCCCTTACAATGAGCAGTTCTTC. This rearrangement joins TRBV7-2 to TRBJ2-1, with 8 bases identical to TRBD1. Germline CDR1 reads SGHTA; CDR2 reads FQGNSA. This CDR3 is built from 16 residues. V lost 3 bases and J lost 4; bases outside the gene matches: 8. The full variable domain, in which reference TRBV7-2 and TRBJ2-1 provide the parts outside the CDR3, is GAGVSQSPSNKVTEKGKDVELRCDPISGHTALYWYRQSLGQGLEFLIYFQGNSAPDKSGLPSDRFSAERTGGSVSTLTIQRTQQEDSAVYLCASSFRQGPPYNEQFFGPGTRLTVL.

The chain carries TRBV5-1 and TRBJ2-7; 9 bases line up with TRBD1. The germline V gene encodes CDR1 SGHRS and CDR2 YFSETQ. CDR3 length: 17 amino acids. V lost 0 bases to trimming and J lost 0 bases; unmatched junction nucleotides: 7. In DNA, the CDR3 is TGCGCCAGCAGCTTGGGAAGACAGGGGGAGCGCTCCTACGAGCAGTACTTC. Protein: CASSLGRQGERSYEQYF.

This clone has just a few counts. The chain uses TRBV10-2 and TRBJ1-1; TRBD1 agrees at 10 bases. CDR1 WSHSY and CDR2 SAAADI come from the germline V gene. The CDR3 is 17 residues long. With 2 bases clipped from V and 4 bases from J, the junction kept 10 bases outside the gene matches. This chain's CDR3 is CASSETPPGQGFTEAFF. The CDR3 DNA is TGCGCCAGCAGTGAGACACCGCCGGGACAGGGGTTCACTGAAGCTTTCTTT.

This sequence joins TRBV19 and TRBJ2-3; 9 bases agree with TRBD2. V lost 5 bases to trimming and J lost 3 bases; unmatched junction nucleotides: 6. CDR1 is LNHDA and CDR2 is SQIVND in the germline V gene (reference sequence). The CDR3 is 15 amino acids. The CDR3 DNA reads as TGTGCCAGTAGTCAGACTAGCGGACGTACAGATACGCAGTATTTT. This translates into CASSQTSGRTDTQYF.

The CDR3 protein is CASSPGGFDEKLFF. CDR3 in DNA: TGTGCCAGCAGTCCAGGGGGCTTTGATGAAAAACTGTTTTTT. The chain joins TRBV6-6 to TRBJ1-4, with 8 bases fitting TRBD1. V lost 5 bases and J lost 6; bases outside the gene matches: 5. Germline CDR1 and CDR2: MNHNY and SVGAGI (reference sequence). The CDR3 has 14 amino acids.

The V and J genes are TRBV7-2 and TRBJ1-2; 12 positions match TRBD1. The CDR3 contains 17 residues. Losses at the gene ends were 4 bases for V and 8 bases for J; bases not matched to a gene: 14. Germline V gene lookup returns CDR1 SGHTA and CDR2 FQGNSA. This chain's CDR3 is CASSSHHRDRGPSGYTF. The CDR3 DNA is TGTGCCAGCAGCTCGCATCACCGGGACAGGGGGCCATCCGGCTACACCTTC.

The V gene is TRBV7-2, the J gene TRBJ2-3, with D possibly TRBD2 on 7 matching bases. Between the trimmed V and J ends, which lost 3 bases and 5 bases, there was a span of 15 bases. The CDR3 loop spans 15 amino acids. The V gene's germline CDR1 is SGHTA and CDR2 FQGNSA. The DNA of the CDR3 is TGTGCCAGCAGCTTGTTAGACGGGGGGCTAGATACGCAGTATTTT. It is translated as CASSLLDGGLDTQYF.

This chain connects TRBV18 to TRBJ2-2; D is perhaps TRBD1 (5 bases). CDR3 size: 19 residues. Trimming removed 0 bases at V and 0 bases at J, with 17 bases between. In germline, CDR1 is KGHSH, CDR2 LQKENI. CDR3 bases: TGTGCCAGCTCACCACCAGTATCTTTTTGGGGCCCGAACACCGGGGAGCTGTTTTTT. This encodes CASSPPVSFWGPNTGELFF.

The genes are TRBV27 and TRBJ2-5; D is uncertain. The J call is in doubt because the DNA end fits TRBJ2-7 better. CDR1 MNHEY and CDR2 SMNVEV come from the germline V gene (reference sequence). This CDR3 region has 12 residues. CDR3 in DNA: TGTGCCAGCAGTTTCACCGTCTACGAGCAGTACTTC. Amino acid sequence: CASSFTVYEQYF.

The chain joins TRBV27 to TRBJ1-4, with D possibly matching TRBD1 (6 bases). From germline, CDR1 is MNHEY and CDR2 SMNVEV (reference sequence). The CDR3 consists of 14 residues. V shed 1 base and J shed 7 bases, with 10 bases lying between them. In DNA form, the CDR3 reads TGTGCCAGCAGTTTATGGGGAGGGGGTGAAAAACTGTTTTTT. Translating gives CASSLWGGGEKLFF.

This chain joins TRBV5-5 and TRBJ1-1; the D gene is possibly TRBD1 (5 bases). V lost 7 bases to trimming and J lost 4 bases, with 14 bases between them. The germline CDR1 and CDR2 sequences are SGHKS and YYEKEE (reference sequence). This CDR3 contains 13 residues. For the CDR3, the DNA is TGTGCCAGCCAAACCTCCGGGGGCACTGAAGCTTTCTTT. Its translation: CASQTSGGTEAFF.

The chain couples TRBV28 to TRBJ1-5, with 11 bases identical to TRBD1. Germline V gives CDR1 MDHEN, CDR2 SYDVKM. There are 15 residues in the CDR3. J was trimmed by 0 bases and V by 6 bases; bases with no gene match: 1. The DNA of the CDR3 is TGTGCCAGCAGGGGACAGGGGGGTAGCAATCAGCCCCAGCATTTT. Translation: CASRGQGGSNQPQHF.

V gene TRBV5-1 combines with J gene TRBJ1-5; 7 bases line up with TRBD1. V lost 4 bases to trimming and J lost 5 bases; unmatched junction nucleotides: 9. The length of the CDR3 is 15 residues. From germline, CDR1 is SGHRS and CDR2 YFSETQ. In DNA form, the CDR3 reads TGCGCCAGCAGCGCGACCGGGACAGTATATCAGCCCCAGCATTTT. Translation gives CASSATGTVYQPQHF.

The rearrangement links TRBV27 to TRBJ1-1; D unclear. Germline lookup yields CDR1 MNHEY and CDR2 SMNVEV (reference sequence). The CDR3 is 12 amino acids. Trimming shortened V by 6 bases and J by 4 bases, and 9 bases separated the two germline ends. As DNA, the CDR3 is TGTGCCAGCAGCTCGACCCCCACTGAAGCTTTCTTT. Protein: CASSSTPTEAFF.

This chain links TRBV28 with TRBJ2-7; D is possibly TRBD1 (6 bases). Trimming removed 6 bases from V and 6 bases from J, with 24 bases in between. Germline-derived CDR1 and CDR2 are MDHEN and SYDVKM. This CDR3 has 16 residues. CDR3 in amino acids: CASRSSAAYDRPEQYF. The CDR3 nucleotides are TGTGCCAGCAGATCCTCAGCCGCCTATGACAGGCCCGAGCAGTACTTC.